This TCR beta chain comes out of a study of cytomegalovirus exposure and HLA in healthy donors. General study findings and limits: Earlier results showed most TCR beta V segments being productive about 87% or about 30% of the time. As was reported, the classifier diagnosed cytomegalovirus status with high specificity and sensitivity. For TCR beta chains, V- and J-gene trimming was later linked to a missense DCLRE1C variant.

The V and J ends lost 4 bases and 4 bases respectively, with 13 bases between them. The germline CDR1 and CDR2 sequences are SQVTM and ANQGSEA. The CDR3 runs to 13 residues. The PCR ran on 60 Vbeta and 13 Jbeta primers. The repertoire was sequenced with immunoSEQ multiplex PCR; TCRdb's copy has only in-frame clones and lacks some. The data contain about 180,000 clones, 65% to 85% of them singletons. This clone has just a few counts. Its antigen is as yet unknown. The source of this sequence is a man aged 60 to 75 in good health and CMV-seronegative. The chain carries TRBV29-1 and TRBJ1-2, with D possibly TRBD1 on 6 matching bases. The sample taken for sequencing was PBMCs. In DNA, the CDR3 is TGCAGCGTTGGAGTGGACAGAGCCTATGGCTACACCTTC. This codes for CSVGVDRAYGYTF.